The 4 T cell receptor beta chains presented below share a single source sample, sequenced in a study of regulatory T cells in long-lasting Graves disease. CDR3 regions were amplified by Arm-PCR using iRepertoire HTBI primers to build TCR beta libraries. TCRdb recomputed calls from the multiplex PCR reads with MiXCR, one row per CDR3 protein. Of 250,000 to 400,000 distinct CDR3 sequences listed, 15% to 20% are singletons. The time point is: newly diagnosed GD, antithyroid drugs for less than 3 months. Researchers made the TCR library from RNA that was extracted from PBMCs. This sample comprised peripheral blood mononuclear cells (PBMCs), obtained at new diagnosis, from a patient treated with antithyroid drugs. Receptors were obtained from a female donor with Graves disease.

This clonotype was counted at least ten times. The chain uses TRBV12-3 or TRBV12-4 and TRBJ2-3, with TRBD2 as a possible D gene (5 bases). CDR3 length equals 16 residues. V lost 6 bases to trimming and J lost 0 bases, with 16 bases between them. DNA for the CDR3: TGTGCCAGCAGCTCCGTGGAGGAGGCGAGCACAGATACGCAGTATTTT. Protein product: CASSSVEEASTDTQYF.

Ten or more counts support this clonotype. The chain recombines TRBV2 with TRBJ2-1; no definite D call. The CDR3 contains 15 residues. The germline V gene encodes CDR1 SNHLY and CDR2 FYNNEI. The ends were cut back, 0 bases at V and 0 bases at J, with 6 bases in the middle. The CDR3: CASSEALSSYNEQFF. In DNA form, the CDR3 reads TGTGCCAGCAGTGAAGCACTATCCTCCTACAATGAGCAGTTCTTC.

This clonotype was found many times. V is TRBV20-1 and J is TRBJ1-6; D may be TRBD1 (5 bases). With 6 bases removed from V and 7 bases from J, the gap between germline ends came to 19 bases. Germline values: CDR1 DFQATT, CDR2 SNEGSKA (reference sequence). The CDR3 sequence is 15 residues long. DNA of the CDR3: TGCAGTGCACCCCTTACCGGACAAGGCAATTCACCCCTCCACTTT. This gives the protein CSAPLTGQGNSPLHF.

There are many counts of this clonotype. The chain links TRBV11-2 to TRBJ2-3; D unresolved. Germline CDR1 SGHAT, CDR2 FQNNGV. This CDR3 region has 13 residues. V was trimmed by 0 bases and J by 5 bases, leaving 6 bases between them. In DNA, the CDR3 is TGTGCCAGCAGCTTAGATCTGAGAGATACGCAGTATTTT. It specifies CASSLDLRDTQYF.